This TCR beta chain comes out of a study of T cell changes during pregnancy in multiple sclerosis. The CDR3 runs 15 residues. Germline V gives CDR1 MNHNY, CDR2 SVGAGI (reference sequence). Germline trimming cut 5 bases from V and 4 bases from J; bases unmatched to any gene: 7. Measured with immunoSEQ multiplex PCR; TCRdb has only the in-frame clones, and not every one. The sample yields about 59,000 clones, over 90% seen once. The chain links TRBV6-6 to TRBJ2-1; 8 bases map to TRBD2. Sequences were derived from CD8+ T cells from peripheral blood mononuclear cells, sampled in the third trimester of pregnancy. The receptor was derived from a female donor with multiple sclerosis, enrolled in a pregnancy study. As DNA, the CDR3 is TGTGCCAGCAGTCAAGCGGGGGCCGGATACAATGAGCAGTTCTTC. Its translation: CASSQAGAGYNEQFF.